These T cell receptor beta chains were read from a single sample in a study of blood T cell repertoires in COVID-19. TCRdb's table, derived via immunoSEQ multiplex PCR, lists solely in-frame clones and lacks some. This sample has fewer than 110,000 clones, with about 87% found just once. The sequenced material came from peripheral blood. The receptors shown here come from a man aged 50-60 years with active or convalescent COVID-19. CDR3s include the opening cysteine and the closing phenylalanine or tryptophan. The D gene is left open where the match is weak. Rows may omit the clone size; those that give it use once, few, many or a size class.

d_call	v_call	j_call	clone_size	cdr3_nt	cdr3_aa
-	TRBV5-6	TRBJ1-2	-	TGTGCCAGCAGCTCTACAGGGATATATCTGGGCTACACCTTC	CASSSTGIYLGYTF
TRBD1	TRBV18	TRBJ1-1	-	TGTGCCAGCTCACCTAGCTACCTGACAGGGGCGAACACTGAAGCTTTCTTT	CASSPSYLTGANTEAFF
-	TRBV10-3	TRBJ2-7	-	TGTGCCATCAGTAAGCAGGGCTCCTACGAGCAGTACTTC	CAISKQGSYEQYF
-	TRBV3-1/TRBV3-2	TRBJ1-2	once	TGTGCCAGCAGCCAAGATACCAGGCATGTCGGCTACACCTTC	CASSQDTRHVGYTF
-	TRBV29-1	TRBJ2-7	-	TGCAGCGTTAAAGACGGCGGACTGGCCTACGAGCAGTACTTC	CSVKDGGLAYEQYF
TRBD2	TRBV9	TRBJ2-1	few	TGTGCCAGCAGCGTTTGGAGCGGGAGCGGGGATGAGCAGTTCTTC	CASSVWSGSGDEQFF
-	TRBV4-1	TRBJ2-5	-	TGCGCCAGCAGCCAGTGGGGGGAAGGGTTCCAAGAGACCCAGTACTTC	CASSQWGEGFQETQYF
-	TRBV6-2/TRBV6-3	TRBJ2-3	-	TGTGCCAGCAGTAAAAGGCGGGACGGAGATACGCAGTATTTT	CASSKRRDGDTQYF
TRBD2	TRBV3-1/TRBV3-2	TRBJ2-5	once	TGTGCCAGCAGCCAAGATCGGGCTAGCGGGTTCCAAGAGACCCAGTACTTC	CASSQDRASGFQETQYF
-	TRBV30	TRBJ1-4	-	TGTGCCTGGAGCCGAGGGGGGGCTGAAAAACTGTTTTTT	CAWSRGGAEKLFF
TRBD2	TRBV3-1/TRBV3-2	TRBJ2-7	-	TGTGCCAGCAGCCAATCCAGCGGGAGTAGGTACGAGCAGTACTTC	CASSQSSGSRYEQYF
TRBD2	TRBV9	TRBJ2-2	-	TGTGCCAGCAGCGACGGGACTAGCGGGAATTACGCCGGGGAGCTGTTTTTT	CASSDGTSGNYAGELFF
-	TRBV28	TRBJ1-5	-	TGTGCCAGCAGTTTACGCAGGGAGGCGCGCAATCAGCCCCAGCATTTT	CASSLRREARNQPQHF
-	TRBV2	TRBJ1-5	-	TGTGCCAGCAGTGAAAAGAGGGGCGCGGGACGTCAGCCCCAGCATTTT	CASSEKRGAGRQPQHF
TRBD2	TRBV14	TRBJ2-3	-	TGTGCCAGCAGCCAAGATAGCGGGGTTACGCAGTATTTT	CASSQDSGVTQYF